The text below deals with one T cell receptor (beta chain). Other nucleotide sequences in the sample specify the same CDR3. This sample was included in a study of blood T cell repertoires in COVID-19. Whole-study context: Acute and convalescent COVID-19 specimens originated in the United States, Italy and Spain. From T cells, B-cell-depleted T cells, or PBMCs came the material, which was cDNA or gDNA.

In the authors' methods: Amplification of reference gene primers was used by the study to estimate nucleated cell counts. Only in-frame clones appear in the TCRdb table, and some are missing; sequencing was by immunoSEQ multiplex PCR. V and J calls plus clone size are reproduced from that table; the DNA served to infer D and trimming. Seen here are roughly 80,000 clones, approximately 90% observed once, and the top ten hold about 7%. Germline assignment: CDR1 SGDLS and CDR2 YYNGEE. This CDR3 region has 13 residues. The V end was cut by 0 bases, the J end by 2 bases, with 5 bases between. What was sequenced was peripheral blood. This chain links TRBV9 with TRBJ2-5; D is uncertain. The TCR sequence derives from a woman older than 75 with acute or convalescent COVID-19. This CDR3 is CASSVDRQETQYF. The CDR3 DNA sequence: TGTGCCAGCAGCGTAGACAGACAAGAGACCCAGTACTTC.